Described below is a single T cell receptor beta chain sequence and its context. The CDR3 is made up of 14 amino acids. Germline values: CDR1 SGHNT, CDR2 YYREEE (reference sequence). Trimming took off 5 bases at V and 8 bases at J, with 19 bases between the two ends. Only in-frame clones appear in the TCRdb table, and some are missing; sequencing was by immunoSEQ multiplex PCR. This sample has around 170,000 clones, with 74% found just once. The data originate from a study of blood T cell repertoires in COVID-19. Study summary: Nucleic acid was either cDNA or gDNA, and it came from T cells, B-cell-depleted T cells, or PBMCs.

The source of this sequence is a woman of 80 years or more with acute or convalescent COVID-19. The sample taken for sequencing was peripheral blood. The rearrangement joins TRBV5-4 to TRBJ1-2, with a weak D call TRBD1 (6 bases). CDR3 protein: CASRLPGGAGGYTF. CDR3 nucleotides: TGTGCCAGCAGACTACCCGGGGGGGCTGGAGGCTACACCTTC.